Listed below are T cell receptor beta chains from one sample, sequenced in a study of cytomegalovirus exposure and HLA in healthy donors. Sequenced by immunoSEQ multiplex PCR; TCRdb stores in-frame clones only, minus some. The data hold some 250,000 clones, with less than 95% observed a single time. The sequencing input was PBMCs. The origin of the receptors is a woman in her thirties in good health and CMV-seronegative. CDR3s include the opening cysteine and the closing phenylalanine or tryptophan. Fields, in order: D gene, J gene, clone size, V gene, CDR3 DNA, CDR3 protein. A D gene is named only where the DNA matches it firmly. Clone size, where shown, is once, few, many, or a class for clones that have expanded.

. | TRBJ1-2 | . | TRBV25-1 | TGTGCCAGCACCCCAGGTGCTTCGGGGGGCTACACCTTC | CASTPGASGGYTF
. | TRBJ1-4 | . | TRBV27 | TGTGCCAGCAGTTTATCCGCGACAACAAAACTGTTTTTT | CASSLSATTKLFF
TRBD1 | TRBJ2-7 | . | TRBV6-1 | TGTGCCAGCAGTCGACAGGACAGGGTAAACTACGAGCAGTACTTC | CASSRQDRVNYEQYF
. | TRBJ2-7 | . | TRBV28 | TGTGCCAGCAGTTTAAGGCTGAGCTCCTACGAGCAGTACTTC | CASSLRLSSYEQYF
TRBD1 | TRBJ2-1 | . | TRBV28 | TGTGCCAGCAGTGCGTCCAGGGGGCTGTACAATGAGCAGTTCTTC | CASSASRGLYNEQFF
. | TRBJ1-1 | . | TRBV5-1 | TGCGCCAGCAGCCAGGGAACGGAAGCTTTCTTT | CASSQGTEAFF
. | TRBJ1-2 | few | TRBV6-1 | TGTGCCAGCAGTGAGGGACACCCCAACTATGGCTACACCTTC | CASSEGHPNYGYTF
. | TRBJ2-2 | . | TRBV7-5 | TGTGTAAGGGACGGCAACACCGGGGAGCTGTTTTTT | CVRDGNTGELFF
. | TRBJ2-7 | . | TRBV7-9 | TGTGCCAGCAGCTTCCTCGAGGGCAGGGGCTACGAGCAGTACTTC | CASSFLEGRGYEQYF
. | TRBJ2-7 | . | TRBV29-1 | TGCAGCGTTGGTCTCCAGGGGTGGAGCGAGCAGTACTTC | CSVGLQGWSEQYF
. | TRBJ2-5 | . | TRBV5-1 | TGCGCCAGCAGCTTGGGATTCGGAAGTAGTGTAGAGACCCAGTACTTC | CASSLGFGSSVETQYF
TRBD1 | TRBJ2-5 | . | TRBV5-6 | TGTGCCAGCAGCAAACCGACAGGGAGAGGGACCCAGTACTTC | CASSKPTGRGTQYF
. | TRBJ2-7 | . | TRBV19 | TGTGCCAGTAGTATGCTTTTGGGGACGGACCCCTACGAGCAGTACTTC | CASSMLLGTDPYEQYF
. | TRBJ2-7 | . | TRBV13 | TGTGCCAGCAGCTCCTACGGTCGGGGAAGCTCCTACGAGCAGTACTTC | CASSSYGRGSSYEQYF
. | TRBJ2-1 | . | TRBV18 | TGTGCCAGCTCACCAGCGGGACAGAGCTACAATGAGCAGTTCTTC | CASSPAGQSYNEQFF
. | TRBJ1-2 | . | TRBV11-2 | TGTGCCAGCAGACCGGGACTCCAAGGACCAAGTGGCTACACCTTC | CASRPGLQGPSGYTF
. | TRBJ2-1 | . | TRBV6-4 | TGTGCCAGCAGTGAGTACGGTTCCTACAATGAGCAGTTCTTC | CASSEYGSYNEQFF
TRBD1 | TRBJ1-5 | . | TRBV2 | TGTGCCAGCAGATTGGGACAGGGGGACAATCAGCCCCAGCATTTT | CASRLGQGDNQPQHF
TRBD2 | TRBJ2-7 | . | TRBV6-1 | TGTGCCAGCAGTGAAGGGGGGGGACTAGCGGCCGCCTGGGAGCAGTACTTC | CASSEGGGLAAAWEQYF
. | TRBJ2-7 | . | TRBV5-1 | TGTGCCAGCAGCTTGGCCGGCCGTGGCCGTTACGAGCAGTACTTC | CASSLAGRGRYEQYF
. | TRBJ2-7 | . | TRBV7-9 | TGTGCCAGCAGCTTAGAAGGGTTTTCTGATACCTACGAGCAGTACTTC | CASSLEGFSDTYEQYF
. | TRBJ2-6 | . | TRBV6-1 | TGTGCCAGCACCAGGGGACCTGGGGCCAACGTCCTGACTTTC | CASTRGPGANVLTF
. | TRBJ2-7 | . | TRBV7-8 | TGTGCCAGCACTCCCCAAGGAAGGAGCTCCTACGAGCAGTACTTC | CASTPQGRSSYEQYF
TRBD2 | TRBJ2-3 | . | TRBV6-1 | TGTGCCAGCAGTGAATTATACGGGAGGGCTTCAGATACGCAGTATTTT | CASSELYGRASDTQYF
. | TRBJ1-2 | . | TRBV28 | TGTGCCAGCAGATTTGGGGTCGATGGCTACACCTTC | CASRFGVDGYTF
. | TRBJ1-3 | . | TRBV15 | TGTGCCACCAGCAGAGGGGACCTCGACAGTTCAGGAAACACCATATATTTT | CATSRGDLDSSGNTIYF
. | TRBJ2-5 | . | TRBV19 | TGTGCCAGTAGTATAAGCGACAGCACTACCGAGACCCAGTACTTC | CASSISDSTTETQYF
TRBD1 | TRBJ2-3 | . | TRBV19 | TGTGCCAGTAGTCCCGCCCGGGCAGGGGGTGGGTACACAGATACGCAGTATTTT | CASSPARAGGGYTDTQYF
TRBD2 | TRBJ2-1 | . | TRBV7-3 | TGTGCCAGCAGCTTACCAACGGGGGGAAACAATGAGCAGTTCTTC | CASSLPTGGNNEQFF
TRBD1 | TRBJ2-2 | . | TRBV5-4 | TGTGCCTACACTTTACCGGGACAGGGGAACACCGGGGAGCTGTTTTTT | CAYTLPGQGNTGELFF
. | TRBJ2-2 | once | TRBV2 | TGTGCCAGCACTGACGGGGGGCAGGGCGGGGAGCTGTTTTTT | CASTDGGQGGELFF